The 20 T cell receptor beta chains in this list originate from one sample, sequenced in a study of blood T cells in healthy people across ages. A J-beta primer mix and a sample-barcoded 5' primer were used in a second PCR of roughly 6 to 12 cycles. TCRdb reprocessed the 5' RACE reads via MiXCR and lists one record per CDR3 protein. Among about 680,000 distinct CDR3 sequences listed, around 45% were seen once. What was sequenced was blood. These receptors came from a woman aged 55-70 years in good health.

CDR3 sequence: CAWDSSGANVLTF. The CDR3 DNA is TGTGCCTGGGACTCCTCTGGGGCCAACGTCCTGACTTTC. The chain combines TRBV30 with TRBJ2-6; D not resolved. The CDR3 contains 13 residues. The V gene's germline CDR1 is GTSNPN and CDR2 SVGIG (reference sequence). V was trimmed by 5 bases and J by 0 bases, leaving 5 bases between them.

This rearrangement joins TRBV6-2 or TRBV6-3 to TRBJ2-1; 7 bases match TRBD2. CDR1 is MNHEY, CDR2 SVGEGT, per germline. The CDR3 consists of 14 residues. J was trimmed by 6 bases and V by 6 bases; bases with no gene match: 8. CDR3 residues: CASSGTSARNEQFF. The CDR3 region has the DNA TGTGCCAGCAGCGGAACTAGCGCCCGCAATGAGCAGTTCTTC.

This clonotype was picked up one time. The chain combines TRBV20-1 with TRBJ2-3; 10 bases align to TRBD2. CDR1 and CDR2 from the germline V gene are DFQATT and SNEGSKA (reference sequence). The CDR3 runs 15 residues. With 6 bases clipped from V and 2 bases from J, the junction kept 8 bases outside the gene matches. CDR3: CSAKSSGRLTDTQYF. CDR3 DNA: TGCAGTGCCAAGAGTAGCGGGAGGCTCACAGATACGCAGTATTTT.

CDR3 sequence (DNA): TGCGCCAGCAGCCTTGATATTGACAGGGGGTCTGAGACCCAGTACTTC. It yields the protein CASSLDIDRGSETQYF. This chain uses TRBV5-1 with TRBJ2-5, with 9 bases fitting TRBD1. With V trimmed by 4 bases and J by 5 bases, 12 bases remained unmatched. The CDR3 spans 16 residues. Germline values: CDR1 SGHRS, CDR2 YFSETQ.

The genes are TRBV7-3 and TRBJ1-2; no definite D call. This CDR3 contains 14 residues. Germline V CDR1 and CDR2: SGHTA, FQGTGA. V gave up 5 bases and J gave up 8 bases, with 18 bases separating them. The CDR3 nucleotides are TGTGCCAGCAGCCCGCGGTCAGGCAGAGAGGGCTACACCTTC. This translates into CASSPRSGREGYTF.

For this clonotype: One end of the junction fails to match germline, which may point to a read error. This chain links TRBV6-2 or TRBV6-3 with TRBJ1-1, with a weak D call TRBD1 (6 bases). The CDR3 is 13 residues long. CDR1 is MNHEY and CDR2 is SVGEGT in the germline V gene. CDR3 protein: CAGRRGAGTEAFF. CDR3 nucleotide sequence: TGTGCCGGCAGGCGGGGGGCTGGAACTGAAGCTTTCTTT.

This clonotype has just a few counts. The V call is TRBV25-1, the J call TRBJ2-7; TRBD1 is a possible D gene (5 bases). The CDR3 spans 13 residues. V was cut by 3 bases and J by 4 bases, with 10 bases left in between. Germline values: CDR1 MGHDK, CDR2 SYGVNS. CDR3 region: CASSDAQGYEQYF. CDR3 sequence (DNA): TGTGCCAGCAGTGACGCGCAGGGTTACGAGCAGTACTTC.

J is TRBJ2-7 and V is TRBV6-5; 9 nucleotides agree with TRBD1. The CDR3 runs to 14 residues. Germline V gene data show CDR1 as MNHEY and CDR2 as SVGAGI. J lost 7 bases, V lost 6 bases, and 10 bases had no gene match. The CDR3 reads CASRSSRDREEQYF. The CDR3 DNA is TGTGCCAGCAGATCTAGCCGGGACAGGGAAGAGCAGTACTTC.

V gene TRBV28 combines with J gene TRBJ2-3; 7 bases line up with TRBD2. V gave up 7 bases and J gave up 6 bases; unmatched junction bases: 16. The CDR3 extends over 16 amino acids. Germline loops: CDR1 MDHEN, CDR2 SYDVKM. The CDR3 is CASTEQGTNGKDTQYF. In DNA, the CDR3 is TGTGCCAGCACAGAACAAGGGACTAACGGGAAGGATACGCAGTATTTT.

This clonotype appeared a few times. The rearrangement links TRBV7-2 to TRBJ2-3; D gene uncertain. Germline-derived CDR1 and CDR2 are SGHTA and FQGNSA. This CDR3 is built from 12 residues. V lost 1 base and J lost 9, with 8 bases in between. The CDR3, as DNA: TGTGCCAGCAGCTTAGACCTACTAACGCAGTATTTT. This codes for CASSLDLLTQYF. Complete variable domain (other parts from reference TRBV7-2 and TRBJ2-3): GAGVSQSPSNKVTEKGKDVELRCDPISGHTALYWYRQSLGQGLEFLIYFQGNSAPDKSGLPSDRFSAERTGGSVSTLTIQRTQQEDSAVYLCASSLDLLTQYFGPGTRLTVL.

The rearrangement joins TRBV7-3 to TRBJ2-2, with 14 bases lining up with TRBD2. Trimming took 4 bases from V and 5 from J; bases not matched to a gene: 0. This CDR3 has 15 residues. Germline values: CDR1 SGHTA, CDR2 FQGTGA. CDR3 region: CASSWTSGRTGELFF. The CDR3 DNA is TGTGCCAGCAGCTGGACTAGCGGGAGGACCGGGGAGCTGTTTTTT.

The rearrangement links TRBV7-9 to TRBJ2-1, with D unresolved. This CDR3 has 16 amino acids. Germline CDR1 and CDR2: SEHNR and FQNEAQ (reference sequence). The V gene lost 5 bases and the J gene lost 0 bases, with 14 bases spanning the gap. CDR3 DNA: TGTGCCAGCAGCCCCCCCGGATTTAGCTCCTACAATGAGCAGTTCTTC. It specifies CASSPPGFSSYNEQFF.

This clonotype was seen a single time. This chain uses TRBV29-1 with TRBJ1-1, with D perhaps TRBD1 (5 bases). The V and J ends lost 6 bases and 1 base respectively, with 15 bases between them. The germline V gene has CDR1 SQVTM and CDR2 ANQGSEA. The CDR3 contains 14 residues. The CDR3 DNA is TGCAGCGTCAATTTCAGGGTGGGGAACACTGAAGCTTTCTTT. This encodes CSVNFRVGNTEAFF.

J is TRBJ2-5 and V is TRBV7-2; the match to TRBD1 covers 8 bases. Losses at the gene ends were 5 bases for V and 6 bases for J; bases not matched to a gene: 11. The CDR3 contains 15 residues. CDR1 and CDR2 from the germline V gene are SGHTA and FQGNSA. In nucleotides, the CDR3 is TGTGCCAGCAGCCCCGACAGGGGCCTTTCGCAGACCCAGTACTTC. This encodes CASSPDRGLSQTQYF.

By proportion, this clonotype is medium-sized. The J gene is TRBJ1-5, the V gene TRBV6-2 or TRBV6-3; tentatively, D is TRBD1 (6 bases). Looked up from germline, CDR1 is MNHEY and CDR2 is SVGEGT. The ends were cut back, 10 bases at V and 6 bases at J, with 19 bases in the middle. This CDR3 contains 14 residues. CDR3: CAIGQTGLSQPQHF. The CDR3 DNA follows: TGTGCCATTGGGCAAACAGGGCTTTCTCAGCCCCAGCATTTT.

This chain joins TRBV7-2 and TRBJ2-1; D is ambiguous. Germline-derived CDR1 and CDR2 are SGHTA and FQGNSA. Between the trimmed V and J ends, which lost 4 bases and 6 bases, there was a span of 10 bases. This CDR3 spans 13 amino acids. The CDR3 DNA follows: TGTGCCAGCAGCTCTAGTTTTGCCAATGAGCAGTTCTTC. Translating gives CASSSSFANEQFF.

The DNA of the CDR3 is TGTGCCAGCTCCAGGGGATTTAATGAAAAACTGTTTTTT. This sequence encodes CASSRGFNEKLFF. This chain joins TRBV6-5 and TRBJ1-4, with D possibly being TRBD1 (6 bases). The CDR3 runs 13 residues. With 8 bases removed from V and 4 bases from J, the gap between germline ends came to 11 bases. In germline, CDR1 is MNHEY, CDR2 SVGAGI.

This clonotype has only a few counts. The chain joins TRBV2 to TRBJ2-7, with D possibly TRBD2 on 5 matching bases. CDR1 is SNHLY and CDR2 is FYNNEI in the germline V gene. This CDR3 region has 12 residues. Trimming left V 7 bases short and J 2 bases short, with 9 bases between. Here the CDR3 reads CASIHGAYEQYF. CDR3 coding DNA: TGTGCCAGCATCCACGGGGCCTACGAGCAGTACTTC.

The chain has TRBV21-1 and TRBJ2-1; no DNA check was done on the table's D call, TRBD2. TRBV21-1 is shown as a pseudogene. The CDR3 is 19 residues long. This CDR3 is CASRSGTSGSEFAYNEQFF. The CDR3 nucleotides are TGTGCCAGCAGGTCCGGGACTAGCGGGAGTGAATTCGCCTACAATGAGCAGTTCTTC.

This clonotype has a count of ten or more. The chain joins TRBV7-2 to TRBJ2-5; D unclear. The closer fit of TRBJ2-7 to the DNA end suggests the J call may be wrong. Per the germline V gene, CDR1 is SGHTA and CDR2 is FQGNSA. The CDR3 runs 12 residues. CDR3 residues: CASSLKRSEQYF. CDR3 DNA: TGTGCCAGCAGCTTAAAAAGGAGCGAGCAGTACTTC.